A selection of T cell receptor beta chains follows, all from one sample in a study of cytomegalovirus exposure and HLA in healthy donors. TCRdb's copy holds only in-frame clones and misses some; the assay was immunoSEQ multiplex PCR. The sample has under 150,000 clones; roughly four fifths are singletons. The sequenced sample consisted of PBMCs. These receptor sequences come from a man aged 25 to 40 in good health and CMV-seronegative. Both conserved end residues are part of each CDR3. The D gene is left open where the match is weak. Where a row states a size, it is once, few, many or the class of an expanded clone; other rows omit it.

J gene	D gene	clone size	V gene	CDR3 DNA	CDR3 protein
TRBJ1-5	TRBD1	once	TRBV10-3	TGTGCCATCAGTGAGTCGAGGGGACAGGGTAATCAGCCCCAGCATTTT	CAISESRGQGNQPQHF
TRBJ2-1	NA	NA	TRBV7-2	TGTGCCAGCAGCTTAATCGGCAATGAGCAGTTCTTC	CASSLIGNEQFF
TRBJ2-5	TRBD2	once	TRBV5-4	TGTGCCAGCAGCTTCGCCCAAGCGGGGGGGCTGGAGACCCAGTACTTC	CASSFAQAGGLETQYF
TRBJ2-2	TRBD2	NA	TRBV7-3	TGTGCCAGCAGCTTATACGGGACTAGCAAAACCGGGGAGCTGTTTTTT	CASSLYGTSKTGELFF
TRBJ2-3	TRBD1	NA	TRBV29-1	TGCACCATAGGGACAGGGTACACAGATACGCAGTATTTT	CTIGTGYTDTQYF
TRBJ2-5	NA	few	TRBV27	TGTGCCAGCAGTTCTACGTACCAAGAGACCCAGTACTTC	CASSSTYQETQYF
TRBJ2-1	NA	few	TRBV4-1	TGCGCCAGCAGCCAAGTCGGGGGTGATGAGCAGTTCTTC	CASSQVGGDEQFF
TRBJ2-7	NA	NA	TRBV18	TGTGCCAGCTCACCACCGGACAGATACTACGAGCAGTACTTC	CASSPPDRYYEQYF
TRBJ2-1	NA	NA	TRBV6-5	TGTGCCAGCAGTTACTCTACAGGACTAACTAATGAGCAGTTCTTC	CASSYSTGLTNEQFF
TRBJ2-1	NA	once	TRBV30	TGTGCCTGGAAATCCTTATCCCTTGAGCAGTTCTTC	CAWKSLSLEQFF
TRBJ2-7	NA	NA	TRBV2	TGTGCCAGCGAGAATGTCTTATCCTACGAGCAGTACTTC	CASENVLSYEQYF
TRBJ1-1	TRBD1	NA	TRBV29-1	TGCAGCGTTAGGACAGGGCTACTGAACACTGAAGCTTTCTTT	CSVRTGLLNTEAFF
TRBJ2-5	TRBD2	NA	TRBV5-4	TGTGCCAGCAGCGATAGCGGGAAGGAGACCCAGTACTTC	CASSDSGKETQYF
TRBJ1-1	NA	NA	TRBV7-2	TGTGCCAGCAGCTTAGGTGGGCCTATGAACACTGAAGCTTTCTTT	CASSLGGPMNTEAFF
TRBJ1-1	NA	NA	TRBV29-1	TGCAGCGTTGCCGGGACATTAGGGGGTGAAGCTTTCTTT	CSVAGTLGGEAFF
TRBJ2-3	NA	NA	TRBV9	TGTGCCAGCAGCGTAGGAGGGGGGGAGGATACGCAGTATTTT	CASSVGGGEDTQYF
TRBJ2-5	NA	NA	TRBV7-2	TGTGCCAGCTGTGGGCAGGGTGCCCGGTCAGTGGAGACCCAGTACTTC	CASCGQGARSVETQYF
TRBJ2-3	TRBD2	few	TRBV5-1	TGCGCCAGCAGCTTCACGAGCGGGAGGTTCTTGAATACGCAGTATTTT	CASSFTSGRFLNTQYF
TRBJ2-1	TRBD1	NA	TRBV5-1	TGCGCCAGCAGCTACGGGACAGCCAATGAGCAGTTCTTC	CASSYGTANEQFF
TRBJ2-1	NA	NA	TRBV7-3	TGTGCCAGCAGCTTATCAGGTGTCGACAATGAGCAGTTCTTC	CASSLSGVDNEQFF
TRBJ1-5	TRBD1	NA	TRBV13	TGTGCCAGCAGCTTCCGGGACAGGGGAGGTCAGCCCCAGCATTTT	CASSFRDRGGQPQHF
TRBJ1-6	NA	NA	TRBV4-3	TGCGCCAGCAGCGAAGGTACAGGGATCTATAATTCACCCCTCCACTTT	CASSEGTGIYNSPLHF